Following are 29 T cell receptor beta chains from one sample sequenced in a study of T cell repertoires in cytomegalovirus infection. These TCRs' antigens remain unknown. TCRdb called the reads again in MiXCR, with one record for every CDR3 protein. The sample carries about 130,000 distinct CDR3 sequences, 32% recorded once. The input for sequencing was CD8+ T cells from cultured PBMCs, taken from culture after CMV antigen stimulation. The receptors here all came from a human donor in good health (CMV status not recorded). Some clones in this sample may be carry-over from other donors' samples.

J is TRBJ2-1 and V is TRBV19; TRBD1 is a possible D gene (6 bases). The CDR3 consists of 12 residues. Trimming took 1 base from V and 9 from J, leaving 7 bases between them. Germline V lookup: CDR1 LNHDA, CDR2 SQIVND (reference sequence). The CDR3 spells CASSIGGGEQFF. Written as DNA, the CDR3 is TGTGCCAGTAGTATAGGAGGGGGTGAGCAGTTCTTC.

CDR3 sequence reads: CASSLGSPLHF. The CDR3 bases are TGTGCCAGCAGTTTAGGCTCACCCCTCCACTTT. This chain joins TRBV28 and TRBJ1-6, with D unclear. Trimming stripped 2 bases from V and 10 bases from J, with 3 bases between. Germline CDR1 is MDHEN and CDR2 is SYDVKM. This CDR3 contains 11 residues.

This clonotype was counted a single time. This sequence joins TRBV30 and TRBJ2-6; D remains ambiguous. CDR1 and CDR2 (germline): GTSNPN, SVGIG (reference sequence). Trimming cost V 2 bases and J 0 bases, with 5 bases left between them. The CDR3 runs 14 residues. In DNA, the CDR3 is TGTGCCTGGAGTAGTAGCTCTGGGGCCAACGTCCTGACTTTC. It encodes CAWSSSSGANVLTF.

This clonotype was counted a few times. The chain carries TRBV2 and TRBJ2-5; TRBD2 matches 7 bases. CDR3 length: 14 amino acids. V was pared by 1 base and J by 5 bases, with 4 bases of the junction left unmatched. Per germline, CDR1 SNHLY and CDR2 FYNNEI. DNA of the CDR3: TGTGCCAGCAGTGAAGGGGGTAGCGGGGAGACCCAGTACTTC. Its translation: CASSEGGSGETQYF.

Only a few counts were recorded for this clonotype. CDR3 in DNA: TGTGCCAGCAGTTTAGCCTTGACCCTTAAAAACACTGAAGCTTTCTTT. Translated: CASSLALTLKNTEAFF. The chain has TRBV27 and TRBJ1-1; D is ambiguous. The CDR3 totals 16 residues. Germline assignment: CDR1 MNHEY and CDR2 SMNVEV (reference sequence). With 2 bases removed from V and 2 bases from J, the gap between germline ends came to 15 bases.

Only a few counts were recorded for this clonotype. This chain uses TRBV6-5 with TRBJ1-4, with a possible D match to TRBD1 (5 bases). V lost 2 bases and J 8 bases, leaving 12 bases between the germline ends. Per the germline V gene, CDR1 is MNHEY and CDR2 is SVGAGI. The CDR3 contains 14 residues. This CDR3 reads CASSYGAGLEKLFF. Written as DNA, the CDR3 is TGTGCCAGCAGTTACGGGGCAGGGTTGGAAAAACTGTTTTTT.

This clonotype was seen a few times. The gene calls are TRBV19 and TRBJ2-7; no definite D call. CDR1 and CDR2 (germline): LNHDA, SQIVND (reference sequence). The V and J ends lost 3 bases and 2 bases respectively, with 11 bases between them. The CDR3 extends over 14 amino acids. CDR3 nucleotides: TGTGCCAGTAGTATTACCGGGTCAGCCTACGAGCAGTACTTC. This gives the protein CASSITGSAYEQYF.

This clonotype was recorded a few times. The chain recombines TRBV2 with TRBJ2-1; D may match TRBD1 or TRBD2 (5 bases each). Germline CDR1 is SNHLY and CDR2 is FYNNEI. V dropped 4 bases and J dropped 12 bases, with 19 bases sitting between them. The length of the CDR3 is 14 residues. CDR3 DNA: TGTGCCAGCAGTGCCACCGGGACGTCTCGTTGGCAGTTCTTC. It yields the protein CASSATGTSRWQFF.

This clonotype was counted a few times. J is TRBJ2-3 and V is TRBV5-6; D possibly matches TRBD1 or TRBD2 (6 bases each). The CDR3 has 15 residues. Per germline, CDR1 SGHDT and CDR2 YYEEEE. V was cut by 3 bases and J by 2 bases, with 13 bases left in between. The CDR3 DNA reads as TGTGCCAGCAGCTCCTCGGGGGCACTCACAGATACGCAGTATTTT. It yields the protein CASSSSGALTDTQYF. The variable domain in full, completed from reference TRBV5-6 and TRBJ2-3, reads DAGVTQSPTHLIKTRGQQVTLRCSPKSGHDTVSWYQQALGQGPQFIFQYYEEEERQRGNFPDRFSGHQFPNYSSELNVNALLLGDSALYLCASSSSGALTDTQYFGPGTRLTVL.

The genes are TRBV30 and TRBJ2-3; D possibly corresponds to TRBD1 (6 bases). Germline-derived CDR1 and CDR2 are GTSNPN and SVGIG (reference sequence). The CDR3 consists of 17 residues. The V gene lost 0 bases and the J gene lost 2 bases, with 18 bases spanning the gap. The CDR3 coding sequence is TGTGCCTGGAGTGTAAGGCCCAGGGGCCCTACCACAGATACGCAGTATTTT. This codes for CAWSVRPRGPTTDTQYF. Looking up the rest from reference TRBV30 and TRBJ2-3 gives the full variable domain: SQTIHQWPATLVQPVGSPLSLECTVEGTSNPNLYWYRQAAGRGLQLLFYSVGIGQISSEVPQNLSASRPQDRQFILSSKKLLLSDSGFYLCAWSVRPRGPTTDTQYFGPGTRLTVL.

Regarding this clonotype: One end of the junction does not line up with germline, which may come from a read error. This chain connects TRBV12-3 or TRBV12-4 to TRBJ2-7; 8 bases match TRBD1. The CDR3 loop spans 14 amino acids. CDR3 amino acids: CASTLAGGSDEQYF. The CDR3 DNA reads as TGTGCCAGCACTTTAGCAGGGGGCAGCGACGAGCAGTACTTC.

This chain uses TRBV28 with TRBJ1-1, with D hard to call. The CDR3 runs 16 residues. Trimming left V 3 bases short and J 0 bases short, with 14 bases between. Germline CDR1 reads MDHEN; CDR2 reads SYDVKM. The CDR3 region is CASSFATLLLNTEAFF. The CDR3 bases are TGTGCCAGCAGTTTCGCAACTTTGCTTCTGAACACTGAAGCTTTCTTT.

In its sample, this clonotype was seen a few times. The rearrangement uses TRBV4-1 and TRBJ2-7, with D possibly matching TRBD2 (6 bases). Germline CDR1 MGHRA, CDR2 YSYEKL. V lost 0 bases, J lost 5 bases, and 17 bases lay in between. The CDR3 consists of 16 residues. CDR3 bases: TGCGCCAGCAGCCAAGATGTTCACGGGGGTCAGGACGAGCAGTACTTC. It translates to CASSQDVHGGQDEQYF.

V is TRBV19 and J is TRBJ1-4; D is undetermined. CDR3 length equals 13 residues. The V end lost 3 bases, the J end lost 5 bases, and 7 bases lay between the germline ends. The germline gives CDR1 LNHDA, CDR2 SQIVND (reference sequence). CDR3 in amino acids: CASSIKQNEKLFF. CDR3 in DNA: TGTGCCAGTAGTATCAAACAGAATGAAAAACTGTTTTTT.

V is TRBV27 and J is TRBJ2-7, with 8 bases matching TRBD2. With 4 bases clipped from V and 3 bases from J, the junction kept 8 bases outside the gene matches. This CDR3 is built from 15 residues. Per germline, CDR1 MNHEY and CDR2 SMNVEV (reference sequence). CDR3 coding DNA: TGTGCCAGCAGTTCCTATAGCGGGGATCGCTACGAGCAGTACTTC. Translation: CASSSYSGDRYEQYF.

This clonotype has a count of ten or more. The chain combines TRBV7-2 with TRBJ1-6, with 7 bases that match TRBD1. Germline loops: CDR1 SGHTA, CDR2 FQGNSA. CDR3 size: 14 residues. V dropped 4 bases and J dropped 10; count of bases not matched to a gene: 7. The CDR3 loop is CASSSDRISSPLHF. The CDR3 DNA follows: TGTGCCAGCAGCTCGGACAGGATCAGCTCACCCCTCCACTTT.

This chain connects TRBV7-9 to TRBJ2-7; 7 bases match TRBD2. V was clipped by 5 bases and J by 7 bases; unmatched bases: 11. CDR3 length: 14 amino acids. Germline assignment: CDR1 SEHNR and CDR2 FQNEAQ (reference sequence). The CDR3 region has the DNA TGTGCCAGCAGCCGGGGTGGGCTAGCGGAAGAGCAGTACTTC. Translation gives CASSRGGLAEEQYF.

This clonotype showed up many times. The CDR3 spells CASSSGQGAHTQETQYF. Written as DNA, the CDR3 is TGTGCCAGCAGTTCTGGACAGGGGGCACATACCCAAGAGACCCAGTACTTC. J is TRBJ2-5 and V is TRBV12-3 or TRBV12-4; 11 positions match TRBD1. The CDR3 has 17 amino acids. V shed 4 bases, J shed 1 base, and the junction held 8 bases outside the gene matches.

This clonotype has ten or more counts. The chain is built from TRBV7-9 and TRBJ1-5; TRBD1 agrees at 8 bases. V gave up 1 base and J gave up 4 bases; unmatched junction bases: 3. Germline V gene sequence: CDR1 SEHNR, CDR2 FQNEAQ (reference sequence). The CDR3 spans 15 residues. CDR3 protein: CASSLGTGGNQPQHF. The DNA for the CDR3 is TGTGCCAGCAGCTTAGGAACAGGGGGGAATCAGCCCCAGCATTTT.

This clonotype was seen repeatedly, ten times or more. CDR3 nucleotides: TGTGCCAGCAGCGTAGAAGTCTTAGATACGCAGTATTTT. Encoded protein: CASSVEVLDTQYF. The chain combines TRBV9 with TRBJ2-3; D remains ambiguous. V was trimmed by 0 bases and J by 5 bases, leaving 7 bases between them. The CDR3 is 13 amino acids. Germline lookup yields CDR1 SGDLS and CDR2 YYNGEE.

This clonotype turned up a few times. The chain carries TRBV14 and TRBJ1-5; D is unresolved. V lost 7 bases and J 2 bases, leaving 6 bases between the germline ends. Germline CDR1 and CDR2: SGHDN and FVKESK. CDR3 length: 12 amino acids. The CDR3 sequence: CASKVRNQPQHF. The CDR3 nucleotides read TGTGCCAGCAAAGTCCGCAATCAGCCCCAGCATTTT. Based on the CDR3 plus reference TRBV14 and TRBJ1-5, the full variable domain is EAGVTQFPSHSVIEKGQTVTLRCDPISGHDNLYWYRRVMGKEIKFLLHFVKESKQDESGMPNNRFLAERTGGTYSTLKVQPAELEDSGVYFCASKVRNQPQHFGDGTRLSIL.

The V and J genes are TRBV19 and TRBJ2-1; D is perhaps TRBD1 (6 bases). Trimming removed 5 bases from V and 15 bases from J, with 14 bases in between. CDR3 length: 11 amino acids. CDR1 and CDR2 from the germline V gene are LNHDA and SQIVND (reference sequence). The DNA of the CDR3 is TGTGCCAGTAGTGTTCAGGGGTCGTGGTTCTTC. As protein: CASSVQGSWFF.

This clonotype was observed a few times. The chain employs TRBV27 and TRBJ1-6; 9 bases are a match to TRBD1. Trimming removed 10 bases from V and 7 bases from J; junction bases left unmatched: 8. Germline CDR1 MNHEY, CDR2 SMNVEV (reference sequence). This CDR3 comprises 14 residues. The CDR3, as DNA: TGTGCCACCAACACCGGGACAGGGAATTCACCCCTCCACTTT. Translated, it gives CATNTGTGNSPLHF.

V gene TRBV12-3 or TRBV12-4 combines with J gene TRBJ2-2; D may be TRBD1 or TRBD2 (5 bases each). Trimming removed 4 bases at V and 5 bases at J, with 11 bases between. This CDR3 contains 14 residues. CDR3 residues: CASSWLGETGELFF. The DNA for the CDR3 is TGTGCCAGCAGTTGGTTGGGGGAGACCGGGGAGCTGTTTTTT.

The table lists this clonotype with a few counts. The rearrangement uses TRBV12-3 or TRBV12-4 and TRBJ2-1; 8 bases are shared with TRBD1. The CDR3 loop spans 17 amino acids. The V segment lost 5 bases and the J segment 6 bases; nucleotides outside the gene matches: 15. CDR3 residues: CASSPALRDRISNEQFF. As DNA, the CDR3 is TGTGCCAGCAGTCCGGCCCTGCGGGACAGGATTTCCAATGAGCAGTTCTTC.

A few counts support this clonotype. The chain has TRBV7-9 and TRBJ2-7, with D possibly called TRBD1 or TRBD2 (5 bases each). Germline lookup yields CDR1 SEHNR and CDR2 FQNEAQ (reference sequence). This CDR3 comprises 12 residues. The V and J ends lost 10 bases and 1 base respectively, with 11 bases between them. The CDR3 is CATVEGSYEQYF. CDR3 sequence (DNA): TGTGCCACTGTCGAGGGGTCCTACGAGCAGTACTTC.

The chain is built from TRBV15 and TRBJ2-3; D unresolved. The CDR3 loop spans 17 amino acids. The V gene's germline CDR1 is LNHNV and CDR2 YYDKDF (reference sequence). The ends were cut back, 0 bases at V and 0 bases at J, with 13 bases in the middle. The CDR3 DNA is TGTGCCACCAGCAGAGACCTGACCAGACTTAGCACAGATACGCAGTATTTT. Amino acids: CATSRDLTRLSTDTQYF.

The rearrangement links TRBV12-3 or TRBV12-4 to TRBJ2-5, with TRBD1 identical over 7 bases. J gave up 0 bases and V 6 bases, and 4 bases lay outside the gene matches. The CDR3 runs to 14 residues. CDR3 bases: TGTGCCAGCAGGAACACAGGGGACCAAGAGACCCAGTACTTC. Protein product: CASRNTGDQETQYF.

CDR3 protein: CASSLSAAAAGELFF. DNA for the CDR3: TGTGCCAGCAGTTTATCCGCGGCAGCCGCCGGGGAGCTGTTTTTT. The V and J genes are TRBV27 and TRBJ2-2; no clear D. The V end lost 0 bases, the J end lost 6 bases, and 11 bases lay between the germline ends. This CDR3 has 15 amino acids. Looked up from germline, CDR1 is MNHEY and CDR2 is SMNVEV (reference sequence).